This record concerns one T cell receptor beta chain sequence. Cohort 3 recovered donors had two negative PCRs, clearance, or symptom resolution. The data are from a study of blood T cell repertoires in COVID-19. About the study: Sites across the United States, Italy and Spain contributed samples from acute and convalescent COVID-19.

In the original processing: Reference gene primer amplification yielded estimated nucleated cell counts. Sequencing was performed with immunoSEQ multiplex PCR; in TCRdb, only in-frame clones are kept and a portion is missing. Clonal size and the V and J genes are those of that table, whereas D and trimming came from the DNA. The data hold hundreds of thousands of clones, with 80% to 90% observed a single time. Per germline, CDR1 MNHEY and CDR2 SVGAGI. Deletions cut 8 bases from V and 5 bases from J, with 18 bases between. The length of the CDR3 is 14 residues. The TCR originated in a man aged 18 to 35 who had recovered from COVID-19. The chain uses TRBV6-5 and TRBJ1-1, with no clear D. The sequencing sample was made of PBMCs or T cells enriched from blood (not recorded which). The CDR3 sequence is CASVPGGPRTEAFF. CDR3 coding DNA: TGTGCCAGCGTACCGGGAGGCCCGCGGACTGAAGCTTTCTTT.